This TCR beta chain stems from a study of siplizumab effects on memory and regulatory T cells. Findings and caveats of the study: Major contributors to the alloresponse seemed to be naive T cells, which also appeared more diverse than memory cells. Sequences below about 10^-5 frequency were poorly captured. As a result, only a minor fraction of alloreactive clones mapped to unstimulated subsets. The study found that siplizumab significantly reduced alloreactive sequences traceable to unstimulated CD4+ memory cells.

Per sample, around 10^5 TCR templates underwent assay. The repertoire was sequenced with immunoSEQ multiplex PCR; TCRdb's copy has only in-frame clones and lacks some. This sample yields roughly 60,000 clones, of which 85% to 95% are seen a single time; about 40% belongs to the top ten. The CDR3 is 13 amino acids. Trimming took 1 base from V and 6 from J, leaving 13 bases between them. Germline-derived CDR1 and CDR2 are GTSNPN and SVGIG (reference sequence). Comments on this clone: The target antigen is unknown.

The sample was CD8+ T cells sorted from blood. The clonotype comes from a human donor in good health. This chain connects TRBV30 to TRBJ2-7; possibly TRBD1 or TRBD2 for D (5 bases each). The CDR3 DNA is TGTGCCTGGAGTGCCGGGACGGCGGGCGAGCAGTACTTC. Translated: CAWSAGTAGEQYF.